The source of this T cell receptor beta chain is a study of response to subunit inactivated influenza vaccine. Germline lookup yields CDR1 SNHLY and CDR2 FYNNEI. V was pared by 7 bases and J by 6 bases, with 13 bases between. This CDR3 region has 13 residues. This clonotype was detected many times. TCRdb passed the RT-PCR reads through MiXCR, listing each CDR3 protein once. The data hold 550,000 to 600,000 distinct CDR3 sequences, with about 10% observed a single time. The chain has TRBV2 and TRBJ2-1; the D gene is possibly TRBD1 (5 bases). The material sequenced was PBMCs from blood, taken on the day of vaccination. The receptor was derived from a man aged 45-60 years who received an inactivated influenza vaccine. The CDR3 spells CASNPGATNEQFF. The CDR3 DNA reads as TGTGCCAGCAACCCTGGGGCCACCAATGAGCAGTTCTTC.